These 27 T cell receptor beta chains originate from one sample sequenced in a study of OX40 agonist ivuxolimab in advanced cancers. Assay: immunoSEQ multiplex PCR; the TCRdb copy retains only in-frame clones and omits some. The sample yields about 42,000 clones, approximately 90% seen once. Here the sequenced sample was CD4+ or CD8+ T cells sorted from blood, taken in a trial of the OX40 agonist ivuxolimab. These receptors came from an adult with an advanced solid tumor such as melanoma, head and neck, liver or kidney cancer.

The chain recombines TRBV6-1 with TRBJ1-5; a possible D gene is TRBD1 (5 bases). Trimming took off 7 bases at V and 1 base at J, with 8 bases between the two ends. CDR3 length: 13 residues. Germline V CDR1 and CDR2: MNHNS, SASEGT. This CDR3 is CASTGRSNQPQHF. Written as DNA, the CDR3 is TGTGCCAGCACGGGACGGAGCAATCAGCCCCAGCATTTT.

The chain couples TRBV18 to TRBJ2-1; no clear D gene. The V gene lost 6 bases and the J gene lost 3 bases, with 15 bases spanning the gap. Germline V gives CDR1 KGHSH, CDR2 LQKENI. The CDR3 loop spans 15 amino acids. The CDR3 protein is CASSLDQSGYNEQFF. CDR3 nucleotide sequence: TGTGCCAGCTCGCTGGACCAGAGTGGCTACAATGAGCAGTTCTTC.

The rearrangement links TRBV30 to TRBJ2-1; tentatively, D is TRBD2 (7 bases). V lost 2 bases to trimming and J lost 3 bases, with 14 bases between them. The germline V gene has CDR1 GTSNPN and CDR2 SVGIG (reference sequence). The CDR3 has 15 amino acids. CDR3 sequence: CAWSPLGGLYNEQFF. The CDR3 nucleotides are TGTGCCTGGAGTCCCCTCGGGGGGCTCTACAATGAGCAGTTCTTC.

This clone was recorded only once. The V and J genes are TRBV5-1 and TRBJ2-2, with TRBD2 identical over 12 bases. Germline CDR1 is SGHRS and CDR2 is YFSETQ. The CDR3 extends over 15 amino acids. The V gene end was trimmed by 5 bases and the J gene end by 2 bases; junction bases not matched to a gene: 1. CDR3 coding DNA: TGCGCCAGCAGGACTAGCGGGAGTAACACCGGGGAGCTGTTTTTT. As protein: CASRTSGSNTGELFF.

The chain has TRBV28 and TRBJ1-2; 10 bases agree with TRBD1. The CDR3 consists of 15 residues. CDR1 is MDHEN, CDR2 SYDVKM, per germline. V shed 6 bases and J 6 bases; nucleotides not matched to a gene: 10. This chain's CDR3 is CASRRERQGAHGYTF. The CDR3 DNA is TGTGCCAGCAGGCGAGAAAGACAGGGGGCCCATGGCTACACCTTC.

In this sample, this clone turned up a few times. The chain joins TRBV9 to TRBJ1-3, with unresolved D. Germline CDR1 and CDR2: SGDLS and YYNGEE. CDR3 size: 15 residues. Between the trimmed V and J ends, which lost 0 bases and 11 bases, there was a span of 18 bases. The CDR3 region is CASSVADNSSPAIYF. Here the CDR3 DNA reads TGTGCCAGCAGCGTAGCTGATAACAGTTCACCAGCCATATATTTT.

The V call is TRBV19, the J call TRBJ2-1; 8 nucleotides agree with TRBD2. CDR1 is LNHDA and CDR2 is SQIVND in the germline V gene (reference sequence). This CDR3 is built from 16 residues. V lost 1 base and J lost 7; bases outside the gene matches: 9. CDR3 sequence reads: CASSIGSGSSYNEQFF. The CDR3 nucleotides read TGTGCCAGTAGTATAGGGAGCGGGAGTTCATATAATGAGCAGTTCTTC.

The J gene is TRBJ2-2, the V gene TRBV6-6; TRBD2 matches 8 bases. Losses at the gene ends were 3 bases for V and 1 base for J; bases not matched to a gene: 4. CDR3 length equals 16 residues. CDR1 and CDR2 (germline): MNHNY, SVGAGI (reference sequence). The CDR3: CASSYERERNTGELFF. The DNA of the CDR3 is TGTGCCAGCAGTTATGAGCGGGAGCGGAACACCGGGGAGCTGTTTTTT.

This chain joins TRBV30 and TRBJ2-1; TRBD1 agrees at 8 bases. V shed 3 bases, J shed 4 bases, and the junction held 5 bases outside the gene matches. The CDR3 contains 14 residues. Germline V lookup: CDR1 GTSNPN, CDR2 SVGIG (reference sequence). The CDR3 protein is CAWSLGTGYNEQFF. CDR3 nucleotides: TGTGCCTGGAGCCTCGGGACAGGTTACAATGAGCAGTTCTTC.

The V and J genes are TRBV28 and TRBJ2-7; TRBD2 agrees at 8 bases. V shed 7 bases, J shed 3 bases, and the junction held 8 bases outside the gene matches. Germline V CDR1 and CDR2: MDHEN, SYDVKM. This CDR3 has 14 amino acids. Here the CDR3 DNA reads TGTGCCAGCACCCTAGCGGGCCAATTCTACGAGCAGTACTTC. It is translated as CASTLAGQFYEQYF.

This clone was recorded only once. V usage is TRBV28 and J usage is TRBJ1-5; tentative D call: TRBD1 (5 bases). The V end was cut by 6 bases, the J end by 6 bases, with 24 bases between. This CDR3 comprises 17 residues. Per germline, CDR1 MDHEN and CDR2 SYDVKM. The CDR3 DNA reads as TGTGCCAGCAGGGGGCGGGACCCCCGGACCTTCGGTCAGCCCCAGCATTTT. Its protein is CASRGRDPRTFGQPQHF.

This rearrangement joins TRBV6-1 to TRBJ2-7; TRBD1 agrees at 9 bases. J lost 3 bases, V lost 10 bases, and 7 bases had no gene match. CDR1 MNHNS and CDR2 SASEGT come from the germline V gene. The CDR3 covers 13 residues. The CDR3 sequence: CATQTGQGYEQYF. Here the CDR3 DNA reads TGTGCCACTCAAACGGGACAGGGCTACGAGCAGTACTTC.

The genes are TRBV6-1 and TRBJ2-7, with 7 bases fitting TRBD1. This CDR3 has 13 residues. V lost 7 bases and J lost 4; bases outside the gene matches: 7. Germline assignment: CDR1 MNHNS and CDR2 SASEGT. DNA for the CDR3: TGTGCCAGCAAAGGGACAGAATTATACGAGCAGTACTTC. It encodes CASKGTELYEQYF.

The chain employs TRBV6-5 and TRBJ2-1, with D unresolved. There are 13 residues in the CDR3. Germline lookup yields CDR1 MNHEY and CDR2 SVGAGI. Trimming took off 6 bases at V and 9 bases at J, with 15 bases between the two ends. The CDR3 DNA reads as TGTGCCAGCAGCCCCCGTCGGGCCGGTGAGCAGTTCTTC. Its protein is CASSPRRAGEQFF.

This chain uses TRBV7-9 with TRBJ2-2, with D tentatively TRBD1 (5 bases). The CDR3 has 15 amino acids. V lost 2 bases to trimming and J lost 5 bases, with 12 bases between them. Germline V gene lookup returns CDR1 SEHNR and CDR2 FQNEAQ (reference sequence). For the CDR3, the DNA is TGTGCCAGCAGCTTAATATTCCAGGGAACCGGGGAGCTGTTTTTT. As protein: CASSLIFQGTGELFF.

The chain joins TRBV7-9 to TRBJ2-5; a weak D match, TRBD2 (7 bases). V was clipped by 6 bases and J by 1 base, with 21 bases between them. Germline lookup yields CDR1 SEHNR and CDR2 FQNEAQ (reference sequence). This CDR3 contains 17 residues. In DNA form, the CDR3 reads TGTGCCAGCAGACAGGGAGGGATAGCGGGTTTCCAAGAGACCCAGTACTTC. It yields the protein CASRQGGIAGFQETQYF.

This clone appeared a single time. The chain employs TRBV9 and TRBJ1-2, with 9 bases aligning to TRBD1. The V and J ends lost 4 bases and 7 bases, in that order; junction bases with no gene match: 2. Germline V gene lookup returns CDR1 SGDLS and CDR2 YYNGEE. This CDR3 comprises 12 residues. In DNA form, the CDR3 reads TGTGCCAGCAGCCAGGACAGGGGTGGCTACACCTTC. It specifies CASSQDRGGYTF.

The chain couples TRBV16 to TRBJ1-6, with TRBD1 as a possible D gene (5 bases). Trimming left V 4 bases short and J 6 bases short, with 16 bases between. This CDR3 has 16 amino acids. Germline V gives CDR1 KGHSY, CDR2 FQNENV. Written as DNA, the CDR3 is TGTGCCAGCAGCCCCCAAGGGCAGGGAATTAATTCACCCCTCCACTTT. Translation: CASSPQGQGINSPLHF.

The chain carries TRBV11-3 and TRBJ2-2, with 8 bases matching TRBD1. Per germline, CDR1 SGHNT and CDR2 YENEEA. CDR3 length equals 16 residues. J lost 5 bases, V lost 6 bases, and 11 bases had no gene match. Here the CDR3 reads CASSPGQGEGTGELFF. The DNA of the CDR3 is TGTGCCAGCAGTCCCGGACAGGGTGAGGGAACCGGGGAGCTGTTTTTT.

The chain joins TRBV2 to TRBJ2-5; 7 nucleotides agree with TRBD2. The J call could be wrong; TRBJ2-7 is a better fit for the DNA end. The CDR3 is made up of 12 amino acids. Germline V gives CDR1 SNHLY, CDR2 FYNNEI. The CDR3 DNA is TGTGCCAGCAGTGGGGAGGGCTACGAGCAGTACTTC. It codes for CASSGEGYEQYF.

The chain combines TRBV19 with TRBJ1-5; D gene ambiguous. The CDR3 consists of 13 residues. V dropped 3 bases and J dropped 5 bases, with 8 bases sitting between them. Germline values: CDR1 LNHDA, CDR2 SQIVND (reference sequence). CDR3 sequence: CASSIRRYQPQHF. The CDR3 bases are TGTGCCAGTAGTATTCGGCGTTATCAGCCCCAGCATTTT.

The chain is built from TRBV18 and TRBJ1-3, with no clear D. The V end was cut by 3 bases, the J end by 1 base, with 7 bases between. Germline lookup yields CDR1 KGHSH and CDR2 LQKENI. This CDR3 region has 14 residues. The DNA of the CDR3 is TGTGCCAGCTCACCTACAGAATCTGGAAACACCATATATTTT. Residues: CASSPTESGNTIYF.

The chain links TRBV7-3 to TRBJ2-2; 7 bases match TRBD1. The CDR3 has 17 residues. V shed 1 base and J 3 bases; nucleotides not matched to a gene: 8. Germline V gene data show CDR1 as SGHTA and CDR2 as FQGTGA. The CDR3 nucleotides read TGTGCCAGCAGCTTAAAGGGGACAGTCGGGGACACCGGGGAGCTGTTTTTT. Its translation is CASSLKGTVGDTGELFF. The entire variable domain, with the rest obtained from reference TRBV7-3 and TRBJ2-2, is as follows: GAGVSQTPSNKVTEKGKYVELRCDPISGHTALYWYRQSLGQGPEFLIYFQGTGAADDSGLPNDRFFAVRPEGSVSTLKIQRTERGDSAVYLCASSLKGTVGDTGELFFGEGSRLTVL.

This clone was detected only once. One end of the junction fails to match germline, which may point to a read error. The identical CDR3 is also encoded by other nucleotide sequences in the sample. The V and J genes are TRBV5-1 and TRBJ2-7, with D perhaps TRBD2 (6 bases). The CDR3 has 15 amino acids. CDR1 and CDR2 from the germline V gene are SGHRS and YFSETQ. CDR3 residues: CASRPTGGGSYEQYF. CDR3 in DNA: TGCGCCAGCCGCCCTACCGGGGGAGGATCCTATGAGCAGTACTTC. The whole variable domain, remainder taken from reference TRBV5-1 and TRBJ2-7, is KAGVTQTPRYLIKTRGQQVTLSCSPISGHRSVSWYQQTPGQGLQFLFEYFSETQRNKGNFPGRFSGRQFSNSRSEMNVSTLELGDSALYLCASRPTGGGSYEQYFGPGTRLTVT.

The rearrangement links TRBV7-8 to TRBJ2-7; either TRBD1 or TRBD2 may fit D (6 bases each). Germline loops: CDR1 SGHVS, CDR2 FQNEAQ. This CDR3 has 15 amino acids. With 5 bases removed from V and 2 bases from J, the gap between germline ends came to 16 bases. The CDR3 nucleotides read TGTGCCAGCAGCCCCTGGGGGGCCGGGACCTACGAGCAGTACTTC. This translates into CASSPWGAGTYEQYF. Supplemented by reference TRBV7-8 and TRBJ2-7, the full variable domain reads GAGVSQSPRYKVAKRGQDVALRCDPISGHVSLFWYQQALGQGPEFLTYFQNEAQLDKSGLPSDRFFAERPEGSVSTLKIQRTQQEDSAVYLCASSPWGAGTYEQYFGPGTRLTVT.

The chain combines TRBV21-1 with TRBJ2-1; no check of the table's D call, TRBD1, against the DNA was made. TRBV21-1 is a pseudogene. The CDR3 loop spans 18 amino acids. CDR3 in amino acids: CASSKIVTGHKSDNEQFF. The CDR3 nucleotides read TGTGCCAGCAGCAAGATCGTGACAGGACACAAATCGGACAATGAGCAGTTCTTC.

In its sample, this clone was seen a few times. The chain joins TRBV11-1 to TRBJ2-2; D might be TRBD1 or TRBD2, each matching 6 bases. This CDR3 has 12 residues. V dropped 6 bases and J dropped 6 bases, with 8 bases sitting between them. Per germline, CDR1 SGHAT and CDR2 FQDESV (reference sequence). CDR3: CASSGGPGELFF. CDR3 sequence (DNA): TGTGCCAGCAGTGGGGGGCCCGGGGAGCTGTTTTTT.